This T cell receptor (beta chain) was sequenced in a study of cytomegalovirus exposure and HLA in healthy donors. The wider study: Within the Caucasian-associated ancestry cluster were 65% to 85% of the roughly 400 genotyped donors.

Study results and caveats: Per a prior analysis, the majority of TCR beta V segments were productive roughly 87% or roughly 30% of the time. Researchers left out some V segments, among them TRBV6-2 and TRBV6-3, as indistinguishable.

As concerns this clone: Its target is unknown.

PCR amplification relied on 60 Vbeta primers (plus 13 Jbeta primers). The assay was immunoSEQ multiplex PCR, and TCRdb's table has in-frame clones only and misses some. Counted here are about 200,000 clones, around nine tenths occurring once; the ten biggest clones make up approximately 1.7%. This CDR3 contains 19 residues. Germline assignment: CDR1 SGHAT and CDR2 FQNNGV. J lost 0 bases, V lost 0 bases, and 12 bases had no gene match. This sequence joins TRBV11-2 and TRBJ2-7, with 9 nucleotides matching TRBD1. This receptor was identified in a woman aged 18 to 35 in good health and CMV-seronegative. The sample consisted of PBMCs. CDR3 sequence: CASSLEFLAGTGYSYEQYF. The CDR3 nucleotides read TGTGCCAGCAGCTTAGAATTTCTAGCCGGGACAGGGTACTCCTACGAGCAGTACTTC.